This TCR beta chain was identified during a study of technical replicates of blood from four donors. The method was immunoSEQ multiplex PCR; TCRdb's version includes in-frame clones alone and lacks a portion of them. The sample contains about 83,000 clones, approximately 94% of which appear only once. The CDR3 covers 14 residues. V lost 2 bases to trimming and J lost 3 bases, with 11 bases between them. Germline V CDR1 and CDR2: MNHNY, SVGAGI (reference sequence). The chain recombines TRBV6-6 with TRBJ2-7, with D unclear. The TCR sequence derives from a human donor in good health. The sample taken for sequencing was T cells isolated from PBMCs. The CDR3 here is CASSYEVFGYEQYF. The CDR3 DNA is TGTGCCAGCAGTTACGAGGTCTTTGGCTACGAGCAGTACTTC.